This T cell receptor beta chain was documented in a study of blood T cell repertoires in COVID-19. Only in-frame clones appear in the TCRdb table, and some are missing; sequencing was by immunoSEQ multiplex PCR. The table has fewer than 600,000 clones, roughly 90% seen once; the top ten hold 1.8%. This clonotype was sampled from a middle-aged woman who had recovered from COVID-19. Source material: PBMCs or T cells enriched from blood (not recorded which).

The CDR3: CASSFPLGTSSHEQFF. The CDR3 coding sequence is TGTGCCAGCAGCTTTCCCCTCGGGACTAGCTCACATGAGCAGTTCTTC. V is TRBV7-9 and J is TRBJ2-1, with 9 positions matching TRBD2. After removal of 3 bases from V and 8 bases from J, the junction contained 11 bases not matched to a gene. CDR1 is SEHNR and CDR2 is FQNEAQ in the germline V gene (reference sequence). CDR3 size: 16 residues.